A selection of T cell receptor beta chains follows, all from one sample in a study of beta chain features in type 1 diabetes. Assay: immunoSEQ multiplex PCR; the TCRdb copy retains only in-frame clones and omits some. Seen here are around 280,000 clones, about 15% observed once, and the top ten hold around 0.015%. Sequencing was carried out using naive CD4+ T cells from blood. These receptors originate from a man younger than 30 with type 1 diabetes. Each CDR3 is given with its conserved first and last residue. A D gene is named only where the DNA matches it firmly. Expanded clones are given a class, and other clones once, few, many or no size at all.

size	D	V	J	CDR3	DNA
few	.	TRBV5-1	TRBJ1-6	CASNDLDNSPLHF	TGCGCCAGCAACGACTTGGATAATTCACCCCTCCACTTT
few	TRBD1	TRBV10-3	TRBJ2-7	CAISGQGDYEQYF	TGTGCCATCAGCGGACAGGGAGACTACGAGCAGTACTTC
.	TRBD1	TRBV7-2	TRBJ2-7	CASSTRETGDEGGQYF	TGTGCCAGCAGCACAAGGGAGACAGGGGACGAGGGGGGGCAGTACTTC
few	.	TRBV5-1	TRBJ2-7	CASSTVTGNYEQYF	TGCGCCAGCAGCACCGTCACGGGGAACTACGAGCAGTACTTC
few	.	TRBV7-9	TRBJ1-1	CASSAEIRSFF	TGTGCCAGCAGCGCAGAAATCAGATCTTTCTTT
few	TRBD2	TRBV5-1	TRBJ2-1	CASSVVSGLAYSNEQFF	TGCGCCAGCAGCGTAGTCTCCGGACTAGCTTATAGCAATGAGCAGTTCTTC
few	.	TRBV5-4	TRBJ1-1	CASSGERNAEAFF	TGTGCCAGCAGTGGTGAGCGGAACGCTGAAGCTTTCTTT
.	.	TRBV6-5	TRBJ1-2	CASSNGGSYGYTF	TGTGCCAGCAGCAACGGAGGCTCTTATGGCTACACCTTC
few	TRBD1	TRBV28	TRBJ2-7	CASAQGAGEQYF	TGTGCCAGCGCGCAGGGGGCCGGCGAGCAGTACTTC
.	.	TRBV5-1	TRBJ2-7	CASSYRGGEVYEQYF	TGCGCCAGCAGCTATAGAGGGGGTGAAGTTTACGAGCAGTACTTC
few	TRBD1	TRBV27	TRBJ1-2	CATYTGGGYGYTF	TGTGCCACATACACAGGGGGCGGCTATGGCTACACCTTC
.	.	TRBV28	TRBJ1-2	CASSFPTANYGYTF	TGTGCCAGCAGTTTCCCGACAGCGAACTATGGCTACACCTTC
.	.	TRBV30	TRBJ1-3	CAWSAGRGYTIYF	TGTGCCTGGAGTGCTGGGAGGGGGTACACCATATATTTT
.	TRBD2	TRBV7-2	TRBJ2-3	CASSPGLVRADTQYF	TGTGCCAGCAGCCCCGGACTAGTTAGGGCAGATACGCAGTATTTT
.	TRBD2	TRBV4-1	TRBJ2-1	CASSTGLAGAYREQFF	TGCGCCAGCAGCACGGGACTAGCGGGGGCCTACCGGGAGCAGTTCTTC
few	TRBD2	TRBV28	TRBJ2-5	CASRSPSGGRETQYF	TGTGCCAGCAGGTCTCCTAGCGGGGGAAGAGAGACCCAGTACTTC
.	TRBD1	TRBV30	TRBJ1-2	CAWTYPSTGYTF	TGTGCCTGGACCTATCCCTCGACAGGGTACACCTTC
.	.	TRBV15	TRBJ2-7	CATSRDRGEQYF	TGTGCCACCAGCAGAGATCGGGGCGAGCAGTACTTC
few	TRBD2	TRBV7-2	TRBJ2-1	CASSFRTSPSSYNEQFF	TGTGCCAGCAGCTTCCGGACTAGTCCTAGCTCCTACAATGAGCAGTTCTTC
few	.	TRBV11-2	TRBJ1-4	CASSRRQAEKLFF	TGTGCCAGCAGCCGACGACAGGCTGAAAAACTGTTTTTT
few	.	TRBV7-2	TRBJ2-6	CASSLNSGANVLTF	TGTGCCAGCAGTCTAAACTCTGGGGCCAACGTCCTGACTTTC
few	TRBD2	TRBV2	TRBJ2-1	CASKSGRRNEQFF	TGTGCCAGCAAAAGCGGGAGAAGGAATGAGCAGTTCTTC
.	.	TRBV30	TRBJ2-7	CAWSADRFSYEQYF	TGTGCCTGGAGTGCTGACAGATTCTCCTACGAGCAGTACTTC
few	TRBD1	TRBV27	TRBJ2-7	CASSSRGRGPYEQYF	TGTGCCAGCAGTTCCCGTGGCAGGGGGCCCTACGAGCAGTACTTC
.	.	TRBV5-1	TRBJ1-1	CASSTGSNTEAFF	TGCGCCAGCAGCACAGGGAGTAACACTGAAGCTTTCTTT
few	TRBD2	TRBV14	TRBJ2-1	CASSQDYTSSGAYNEQFF	TGTGCCAGCAGCCAAGATTATACGTCTAGCGGGGCTTACAATGAGCAGTTCTTC
.	TRBD2	TRBV5-4	TRBJ2-3	CASSSGGEGADTQYF	TGTGCCAGCAGCTCGGGGGGTGAGGGAGCAGATACGCAGTATTTT
.	.	TRBV21-1	TRBJ2-3	CASSKESGMRDSTDTQYF	TGTGCCAGCAGCAAAGAAAGCGGGATGCGGGATAGCACAGATACGCAGTATTTT
.	TRBD2	TRBV2	TRBJ2-1	CASILAGGYNEQFF	TGTGCCAGCATATTGGCGGGAGGTTACAATGAGCAGTTCTTC
few	.	TRBV7-9	TRBJ1-1	CASSLARGSYAFF	TGTGCCAGCAGCTTAGCGAGGGGGTCGTACGCTTTCTTT
.	.	TRBV6-6	TRBJ1-6	CASFSTGYNSPLHF	TGTGCCAGCTTTTCGACGGGTTATAATTCACCCCTCCACTTT
few	TRBD2	TRBV27	TRBJ2-3	CASSLGGLGSTQYF	TGTGCCAGCAGCCTAGGCGGACTAGGGAGTACGCAGTATTTT
.	TRBD2	TRBV4-1	TRBJ2-7	CASSQPGGKYEQYF	TGCGCCAGCAGCCAACCGGGAGGGAAATACGAGCAGTACTTC
.	.	TRBV18	TRBJ2-1	CASSPPLPATDYNEQFF	TGTGCCAGCTCACCACCGTTACCAGCGACTGACTACAATGAGCAGTTCTTC
few	.	TRBV19	TRBJ1-1	CASTEALNTEAFF	TGTGCCAGTACGGAGGCCTTGAACACTGAAGCTTTCTTT
.	.	TRBV18	TRBJ1-5	CASSPPSGQPQHF	TGTGCCAGCTCACCACCGTCCGGTCAGCCCCAGCATTTT
few	.	TRBV10-3	TRBJ2-1	CAISDGRFEQFF	TGTGCCATCAGTGATGGGAGATTCGAGCAGTTCTTC
.	.	TRBV5-1	TRBJ2-3	CASSSADTDTQYF	TGCGCCAGCAGTTCAGCGGACACAGATACGCAGTATTTT
.	TRBD2	TRBV9	TRBJ2-3	CASTRTSGNTDTQYF	TGTGCCAGCACCCGGACTAGCGGGAACACAGATACGCAGTATTTT
.	.	TRBV7-9	TRBJ2-2	CASSFVQGSGYTGELFF	TGTGCCAGCAGCTTCGTACAGGGTAGTGGATACACCGGGGAGCTGTTTTTT